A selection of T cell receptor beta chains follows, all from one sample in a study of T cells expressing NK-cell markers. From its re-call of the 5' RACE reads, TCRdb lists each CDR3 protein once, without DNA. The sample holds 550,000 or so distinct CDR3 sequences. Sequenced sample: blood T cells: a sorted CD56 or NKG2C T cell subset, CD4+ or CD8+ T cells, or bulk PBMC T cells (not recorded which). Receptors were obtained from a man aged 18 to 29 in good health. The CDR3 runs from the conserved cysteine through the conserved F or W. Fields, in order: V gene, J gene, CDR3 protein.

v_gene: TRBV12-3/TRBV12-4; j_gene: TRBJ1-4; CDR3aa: CASSLWARGVGKLFF
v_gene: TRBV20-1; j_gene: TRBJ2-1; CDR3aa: CSASGREHEQFF
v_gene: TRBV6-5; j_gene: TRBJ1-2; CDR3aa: CASSSSGTQVYGYTF
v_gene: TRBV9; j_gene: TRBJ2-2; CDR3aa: CASSGARAPGELFF
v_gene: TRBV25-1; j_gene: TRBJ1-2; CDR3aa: CASSEPDSNYGYTF
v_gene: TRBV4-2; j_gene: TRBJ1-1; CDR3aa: CASSRPGTMNTEAFF
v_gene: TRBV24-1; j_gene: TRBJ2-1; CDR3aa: CATSDTLGSNEQFF
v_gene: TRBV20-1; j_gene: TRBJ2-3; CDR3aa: CSASLASRDTQYF
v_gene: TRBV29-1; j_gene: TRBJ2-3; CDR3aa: CSVEVSGFTDTQYF
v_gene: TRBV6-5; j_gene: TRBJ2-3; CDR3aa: CASSWAEARNTQYF
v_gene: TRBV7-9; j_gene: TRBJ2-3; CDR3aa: CASSLGVASQTTDTQYF
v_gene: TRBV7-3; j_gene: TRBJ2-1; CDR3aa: CASSLMTGTNEQFF
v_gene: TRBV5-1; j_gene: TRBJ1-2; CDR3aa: CASSLQGQRDGYTF
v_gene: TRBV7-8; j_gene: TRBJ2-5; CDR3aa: CASSPWGPKGEETQYF
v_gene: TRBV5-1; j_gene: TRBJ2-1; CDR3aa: CASSSGGGLAGEQFF
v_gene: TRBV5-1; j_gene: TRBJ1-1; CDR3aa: CASSSEGPGNTEAFF
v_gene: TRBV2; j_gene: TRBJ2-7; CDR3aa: CASSEAGYTSSYEQYF
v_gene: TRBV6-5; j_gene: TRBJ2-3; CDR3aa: CASSYSRTGGVNTQYF
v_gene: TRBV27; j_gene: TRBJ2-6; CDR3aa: CASAPSSGANVLTF
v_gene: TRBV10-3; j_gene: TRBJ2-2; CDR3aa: CATQAGGPGTGELFF
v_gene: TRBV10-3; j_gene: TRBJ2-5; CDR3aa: CAISRDYGETQYF
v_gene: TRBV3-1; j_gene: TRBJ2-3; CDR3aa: CASSQVAEDTQYF
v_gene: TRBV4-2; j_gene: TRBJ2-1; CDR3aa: CASSPALNEQFF
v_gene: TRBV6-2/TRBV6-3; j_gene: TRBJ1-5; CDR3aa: CASSYSKGGIPNQPQHF
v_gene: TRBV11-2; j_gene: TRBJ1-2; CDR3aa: CASSPGQAYGYTF
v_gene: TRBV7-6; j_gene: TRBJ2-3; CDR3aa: CASSSKGMASTDTQYF
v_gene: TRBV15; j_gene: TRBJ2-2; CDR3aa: CATSTLGGTGELFF
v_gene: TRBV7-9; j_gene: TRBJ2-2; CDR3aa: CASSLGNQGTGELFF
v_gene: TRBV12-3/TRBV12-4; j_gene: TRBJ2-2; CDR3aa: CASSQGLAAANTGELFF
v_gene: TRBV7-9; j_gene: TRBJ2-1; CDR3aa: CASSRGSSGRINEQFF
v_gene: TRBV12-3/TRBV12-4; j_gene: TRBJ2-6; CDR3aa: CAGGSGVGANVLTF